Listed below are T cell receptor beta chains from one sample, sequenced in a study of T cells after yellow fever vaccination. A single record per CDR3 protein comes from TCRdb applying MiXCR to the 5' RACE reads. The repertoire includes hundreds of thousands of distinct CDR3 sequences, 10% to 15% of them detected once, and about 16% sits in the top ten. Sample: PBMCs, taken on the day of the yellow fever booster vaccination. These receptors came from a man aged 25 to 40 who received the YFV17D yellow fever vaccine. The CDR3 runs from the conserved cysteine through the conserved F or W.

CDR3: CSARDGGLAGFYGQFF
length: 16
V: TRBV20-1

CDR3: CASREDRTQEGYTF
length: 14
V: TRBV6-1

CDR3: CASSETGGYQPQHF
length: 14
V: TRBV25-1

CDR3: CASSAGLAGVVEQFF
length: 15
V: TRBV9

CDR3: CASRWELRSYEQYF
length: 14
V: TRBV27

CDR3: CASSPQIGVPGGYTF
length: 15
V: TRBV18

CDR3: CASRESEETQYF
length: 12
V: TRBV5-3

CDR3: CSARDSGAQLFF
length: 12
V: TRBV20-1

CDR3: CSARQGFNEQFF
length: 12
V: TRBV20-1

CDR3: CASSPGRGSSYNEQFF
length: 16
V: TRBV7-2

CDR3: CASSASAYTEAFF
length: 13
V: TRBV6-1

CDR3: CASSSFDGDYYNEQFF
length: 16
V: TRBV5-4

CDR3: CSAQSGRYEKLFF
length: 13
V: TRBV20-1

CDR3: CASSPWTGAQETQYF
length: 15
V: TRBV19

CDR3: CSAAGGLRNTGELFF
length: 15
V: TRBV20-1

CDR3: CASRPTGGRDTQYF
length: 14
V: TRBV11-2

CDR3: CASSPGLAGGQAFF
length: 14
V: TRBV18

CDR3: CASSPPRTGWLAGGSYEQYF
length: 20
V: TRBV18

CDR3: CSAHPLGTSSIEQFF
length: 15
V: TRBV20-1

CDR3: CASTQNSYEQYF
length: 12
V: TRBV2

CDR3: CASSSPAEGTGMTYEQYF
length: 18
V: TRBV27

CDR3: CSVTAGNTGELFF
length: 13
V: TRBV29-1

CDR3: CASSRLAGGLHYEQYF
length: 16
V: TRBV11-2

CDR3: CSAREGGLAGSEQFF
length: 15
V: TRBV20-1

CDR3: CASSLGGQPAGEPQHF
length: 16
V: TRBV5-1

CDR3: CASSLEGQDQETQYF
length: 15
V: TRBV5-1

CDR3: CASSFSASSGVGETQYF
length: 17
V: TRBV7-8

CDR3: CASSLDTGLVGNEQFF
length: 16
V: TRBV7-2

CDR3: CASSSDSQSSYEQYF
length: 15
V: TRBV19

CDR3: CASSQVQTNTDTQYF
length: 15
V: TRBV3-1

CDR3: CASRPGTGFNQPQHF
length: 15
V: TRBV6-2/TRBV6-3

CDR3: CASIGTGSAYEQYF
length: 14
V: TRBV12-3/TRBV12-4

CDR3: CASSPRGLAGGPPVETQYF
length: 19
V: TRBV9

CDR3: CASSPPSLTEYEAFF
length: 15
V: TRBV18

CDR3: CASSSRDNTDTQYF
length: 14
V: TRBV12-3/TRBV12-4

CDR3: CASSFTGGGTDTQYF
length: 15
V: TRBV5-6

CDR3: CASSSGGGMSDTQYF
length: 15
V: TRBV7-2

CDR3: CASSGTGSYGYTF
length: 13
V: TRBV5-1

CDR3: CAIRQNQETQYF
length: 12
V: TRBV10-3

CDR3: CASSLAWEVYNEQFF
length: 15
V: TRBV7-2

CDR3: CASSAGGGGSSYEQYF
length: 16
V: TRBV7-2

CDR3: CASSDGRASLLLAKNIQYF
length: 19
V: TRBV11-1

CDR3: CSWAPPPDTQYF
length: 12
V: TRBV20-1

CDR3: CASSWMQGNQETQYF
length: 15
V: TRBV5-1

CDR3: CASTRESSYNSPLHF
length: 15
V: TRBV9

CDR3: CASSLNRASRDEQFF
length: 15
V: TRBV18

CDR3: CAITRQGGNEQYF
length: 13
V: TRBV10-3

CDR3: CASSPRQGDSYNSPLHF
length: 17
V: TRBV4-2

CDR3: CASIDSDRSFEAFF
length: 14
V: TRBV12-3/TRBV12-4

CDR3: CAISDAGTGGQPQHF
length: 15
V: TRBV10-3

CDR3: CASSQEDRNTGELFF
length: 15
V: TRBV4-1

CDR3: CASSFGVAEVEGYNEQFF
length: 18
V: TRBV5-5

CDR3: CSARRTGTIGIEQFF
length: 15
V: TRBV20-1